This is a list of T cell receptor beta chains from one sample in a study of patients and donors after allogeneic stem cell transplantation. TCRdb independently ran MiXCR on the RT-PCR reads; one entry per CDR3 protein. The table shows about 230,000 distinct CDR3 sequences, with roughly 15% occurring only once. Sample: blood, either unsorted or a sorted T cell fraction (not recorded which). The receptors derive from a human donor who was either an allogeneic HSCT recipient or a stem cell or donor lymphocyte infusion donor (not recorded which). It is not recorded whose cells these are; they may come from a transplant donor. Each CDR3 is given with its conserved first and last residue. Each record gives: D gene, J gene, clone size, V gene, CDR3 protein, CDR3 DNA. A D gene is named only where the DNA matches it firmly. Not every row has a clone size; where given, it reads once, few, many or a size class.

NA TRBJ1-4 few TRBV4-1 CASNKAYEKLFF TGCGCCAGCAACAAAGCTTATGAAAAACTGTTTTTT
TRBD1 TRBJ1-5 NA TRBV24-1 CATSDSAGTASGPQHF TGTGCCACCAGTGATTCCGCCGGGACAGCATCAGGGCCCCAGCATTTT
TRBD2 TRBJ2-5 many TRBV12-3/TRBV12-4 CASSIAGEVETQYF TGTGCCAGCAGCATAGCGGGAGAGGTGGAGACCCAGTACTTC
NA TRBJ1-1 many TRBV6-1 CASTEPGMTNTEAFF TGTGCCAGCACTGAGCCGGGGATGACGAACACTGAAGCTTTCTTT
TRBD2 TRBJ2-1 NA TRBV29-1 CSTTRLANEQFF TGCAGCACAACGAGACTAGCTAATGAGCAGTTCTTC
TRBD1 TRBJ1-5 few TRBV7-9 CASSVTGVGQPQHF TGTGCCAGCAGCGTAACAGGGGTAGGTCAGCCCCAGCATTTT
TRBD2 TRBJ2-2 few TRBV30 CAWSNLAGVNTGELFF TGTGCCTGGAGCAACCTAGCGGGAGTGAACACCGGGGAGCTGTTTTTT
NA TRBJ2-4 NA TRBV5-1 CASSEQGAKNIQYF TGCGCCAGCAGCGAACAGGGAGCCAAAAACATTCAGTACTTC
NA TRBJ2-5 many TRBV29-1 CSVEVGIRETQYF TGCAGCGTTGAAGTCGGGATTAGGGAGACCCAGTACTTC
NA TRBJ2-1 NA TRBV12-3/TRBV12-4 CASSFSYNEQFF TGTGCCAGCAGTTTCTCCTACAATGAGCAGTTCTTC
NA TRBJ2-5 few TRBV19 CASSINKNYQETQYF TGTGCCAGTAGTATCAACAAAAATTACCAAGAGACCCAGTACTTC
TRBD2 TRBJ2-1 few TRBV5-1 CASSVRSGSWNEQFF TGCGCCAGCAGCGTCCGTAGCGGGAGTTGGAATGAGCAGTTCTTC
TRBD2 TRBJ2-3 many TRBV24-1 CATSDFSGGGPDTQYF TGTGCCACCAGTGATTTTTCTGGCGGGGGGCCAGATACGCAGTATTTT
NA TRBJ1-2 NA TRBV19 CASSQTTNYGYTF TGTGCCAGTAGTCAAACGACTAACTATGGCTACACCTTC
TRBD2 TRBJ2-3 many TRBV20-1 CSARLWAQGGTDTQYF TGCAGTGCTAGACTCTGGGCCCAGGGAGGGACAGATACGCAGTATTTT
NA TRBJ2-3 few TRBV5-4 CASSGGHSGAREGDTQYF TGTGCCAGCAGCGGGGGGCACAGCGGGGCGCGGGAAGGAGATACGCAGTATTTT
TRBD1 TRBJ2-7 NA TRBV5-1 CASSLGGTVYEQYF TGCGCCAGCAGCTTGGGAGGGACAGTCTACGAGCAGTACTTC
TRBD1 TRBJ2-7 many TRBV12-3/TRBV12-4 CASRRTGSPYEQYF TGTGCCAGCAGGCGGACAGGGAGCCCCTACGAGCAGTACTTC
NA TRBJ1-6 many TRBV5-6 CASSTNRETSPLHF TGTGCCAGCAGCACCAACAGGGAGACCTCACCCCTCCACTTT
NA TRBJ2-5 once TRBV20-1 CSAPLAAQETQYF TGCAGTGCCCCCCTGGCGGCACAAGAGACCCAGTACTTC
NA TRBJ2-1 many TRBV10-3 CAISAQRNEQFF TGTGCCATCAGCGCTCAGCGAAATGAGCAGTTCTTC
TRBD1 TRBJ1-4 NA TRBV5-1 CASSSTGGAGEKLFF TGCGCCAGCAGCTCAACAGGGGGCGCGGGTGAAAAACTGTTTTTT
TRBD2 TRBJ2-2 NA TRBV20-1 CSASVLASGRGRTGELFF TGCAGTGCTAGCGTACTCGCTAGCGGGAGGGGTCGGACCGGGGAGCTGTTTTTT
TRBD2 TRBJ2-1 few TRBV9 CASSVVAGGANEQFF TGTGCCAGCAGCGTGGTAGCGGGAGGAGCCAATGAGCAGTTCTTC
TRBD1 TRBJ1-2 few TRBV11-2 CASSSGDRGYGYTF TGTGCCAGCAGCTCCGGAGACAGGGGCTATGGCTACACCTTC
NA TRBJ1-2 few TRBV2 CASSPPSRGYTF TGTGCCAGCTCCCCCCCTTCTCGTGGCTACACCTTC
NA TRBJ2-3 NA TRBV21-1 CASSEGTSGTTDTQYF TGTGCCAGCAGCGAGGGGACTAGCGGGACCACAGATACGCAGTATTTT
NA TRBJ2-1 many TRBV12-3/TRBV12-4 CASSLWLAGQFF TGTGCCAGCAGTTTGTGGTTGGCAGGGCAGTTCTTC
NA TRBJ2-5 few TRBV7-9 CASSEKETQYF TGTGCCAGCAGCGAGAAAGAGACCCAGTACTTC
TRBD1 TRBJ1-1 many TRBV29-1 CSVDSGTGGFATEAFF TGCAGCGTTGACTCCGGGACAGGGGGATTCGCGACTGAAGCTTTCTTT